This T cell receptor (beta chain) was identified in a study of identical twins. Overall study results and limits: Sequences that were out-of-frame, alpha and twin-shared displayed an excess of low generation probability. Monozygotic twin pairs showed more out-of-frame TCR alpha sharing than models estimated.

TCRdb called the 5' RACE reads again in MiXCR, with one record for every CDR3 protein. The sample carries 650,000 to 750,000 distinct CDR3 sequences, approximately 22% recorded once. Germline CDR1 SGHRS, CDR2 YFSETQ. With V trimmed by 4 bases and J by 4 bases, 8 bases remained unmatched. The CDR3 extends over 15 amino acids. This clonotype showed up just a few times. Its antigen is unknown. The sample was also reused in another study, on T cells expressing NK-cell markers. Turning to that study: One of the eight sequenced donors was seronegative, whereas the other seven were HCMV-seropositive. Top CD8+ clonotypes included the dominant CD3+CD56+NKG2C+ clonotypes in five to seven donors.

The clonotype originates from a woman aged 18-30 years in good health. V gene TRBV5-1 combines with J gene TRBJ2-5; 9 bases agree with TRBD1. Sequencing was performed on PBMCs. CDR3: CASSPWTGDRETQYF. The CDR3 DNA sequence: TGCGCCAGCAGCCCATGGACAGGGGATAGAGAGACCCAGTACTTC.